A single sample is the source of the 24 T cell receptor beta chains below, sequenced in a study of shared clonotypes between healthy human individuals. CD45RO-negative CD8 cells positively selected for CCR7 made up the naive population, which excluded terminally differentiated effector memory CD45RA+ cells. Clones were read by immunoSEQ multiplex PCR, and TCRdb kept only the in-frame ones, dropping some. Counted here are around 2,000,000 clones, just over 90% occurring once; the ten biggest clones make up 1.5% to 2%. The source material was naive CD8+ T cells from PBMCs. Receptors originate from a man in his late teens or twenties in good health. Some clones in this sample may be carry-over from other donors' samples.

The chain employs TRBV7-8 and TRBJ2-1; 16 bases are shared with TRBD2. This CDR3 is 15 amino acids long. The V segment lost 7 bases and the J segment 12 bases; nucleotides outside the gene matches: 9. The germline V gene encodes CDR1 SGHVS and CDR2 FQNEAQ. This CDR3 reads CASTSGTSGRVGQFF. CDR3 sequence (DNA): TGTGCCAGCACGTCCGGGACTAGCGGGAGGGTCGGGCAGTTCTTC.

As for this clone: Distinct nucleotide sequences in the sample also encode this CDR3. This chain connects TRBV29-1 to TRBJ2-7; D not certain. The CDR3 contains 10 residues. V lost 7 bases and J 3 bases, leaving 7 bases between the germline ends. The V gene's germline CDR1 is SQVTM and CDR2 ANQGSEA. In nucleotides, the CDR3 is TGCAGCGCCGGTGACTACGAGCAGTACTTC. It is translated as CSAGDYEQYF.

J is TRBJ1-5 and V is TRBV9; D gene uncertain. From germline, CDR1 is SGDLS and CDR2 YYNGEE. Deletions cut 0 bases from V and 0 bases from J, with 19 bases between. The CDR3 has 19 residues. CDR3: CASSVAYNRHGYSNQPQHF. CDR3 nucleotide sequence: TGTGCCAGCAGCGTAGCTTATAATCGACACGGTTATAGCAATCAGCCCCAGCATTTT.

The chain is built from TRBV7-9 and TRBJ1-4; 7 bases match TRBD1. Germline V gene sequence: CDR1 SEHNR, CDR2 FQNEAQ (reference sequence). The length of the CDR3 is 14 residues. The trim removed 5 bases at V and 3 bases at J, leaving 3 bases unmatched. As DNA, the CDR3 is TGTGCCAGCAGCACGACAGGGTCTAATGAAAAACTGTTTTTT. Translated: CASSTTGSNEKLFF. The complete variable domain, with remaining parts taken from reference TRBV7-9 and TRBJ1-4, reads DTGVSQNPRHKITKRGQNVTFRCDPISEHNRLYWYRQTLGQGPEFLTYFQNEAQLEKSRLLSDRFSAERPKGSFSTLEIQRTEQGDSAMYLCASSTTGSNEKLFFGSGTQLSVL.

The CDR3 DNA reads TGTGCCAGCAGTGTCTACCCACAGGGGGCCGGGGAGCTGTTTTTT. It encodes CASSVYPQGAGELFF. The chain uses TRBV25-1 and TRBJ2-2; TRBD1 matches at 8 bases. This CDR3 spans 15 amino acids. Germline V gives CDR1 MGHDK, CDR2 SYGVNS. V lost 4 bases, J lost 6 bases, and 7 bases stayed unmatched. The whole variable domain, remainder taken from reference TRBV25-1 and TRBJ2-2, is EADIYQTPRYLVIGTGKKITLECSQTMGHDKMYWYQQDPGMELHLIHYSYGVNSTEKGDLSSESTVSRIRTEHFPLTLESARPSHTSQYLCASSVYPQGAGELFFGEGSRLTVL.

This chain uses TRBV5-8 with TRBJ2-7, with 8 nucleotides matching TRBD2. After removal of 1 base from V and 7 bases from J, the junction contained 7 bases not matched to a gene. The CDR3 has 14 amino acids. CDR1 and CDR2 from the germline V gene are SGHTS and YDEGEE. Here the CDR3 reads CASSLRTSGTEQYF. As DNA, the CDR3 is TGTGCCAGCAGCTTGCGTACTAGCGGTACGGAGCAGTACTTC.

Turning to this clone: At one boundary the junction diverges from the germline segment, which might be a read error. The rearrangement uses TRBV29-1 and TRBJ2-7, with D unresolved. The germline V gene encodes CDR1 SQVTM and CDR2 ANQGSEA. The CDR3 has 15 amino acids. CDR3 amino acids: CSVEGGQTEGYGQYF. The CDR3 region has the DNA TGCAGCGTTGAGGGTGGGCAGACCGAAGGCTACGGGCAGTACTTC.

The rearrangement joins TRBV7-2 to TRBJ1-5; D is possibly TRBD1 (5 bases). This CDR3 is built from 16 residues. The germline CDR1 and CDR2 sequences are SGHTA and FQGNSA. With 2 bases removed from V and 6 bases from J, the gap between germline ends came to 17 bases. CDR3 DNA: TGTGCCAGCAGCTTACCTATTTTGGGGGGAACTCAGCCCCAGCATTTT. Translating gives CASSLPILGGTQPQHF.

The V and J genes are TRBV6-4 and TRBJ2-7; D is uncertain. The germline gives CDR1 MRHNA, CDR2 SNTAGT. The CDR3 contains 14 residues. The germline V and J ends were trimmed by 0 bases and 0 bases, with 6 bases remaining between them. The CDR3 nucleotides read TGTGCCAGCAGTGACTCGAGGAGCTCCTACGAGCAGTACTTC. This codes for CASSDSRSSYEQYF.

The chain combines TRBV27 with TRBJ1-4; 11 bases line up with TRBD1. CDR3 length: 16 amino acids. Per the germline V gene, CDR1 is MNHEY and CDR2 is SMNVEV (reference sequence). J lost 8 bases, V lost 6 bases, and 11 bases had no gene match. CDR3 sequence reads: CASRSGTGGFEEKLFF. The CDR3 region has the DNA TGTGCCAGCAGATCCGGGACAGGGGGGTTTGAGGAAAAACTGTTTTTT.

The V gene is TRBV11-2, the J gene TRBJ2-7; D may be TRBD1 (5 bases). The CDR3 covers 15 residues. Germline V gene data show CDR1 as SGHAT and CDR2 as FQNNGV. Trimming took 1 base from V and 6 from J, leaving 16 bases between them. As DNA, the CDR3 is TGTGCCAGCAGCTTAGTTGGCGGAATAACAGGCGAGCAGTACTTC. Encoded protein: CASSLVGGITGEQYF.

The rearrangement links TRBV30 to TRBJ2-2, with no clear D. Deletions cut 1 base from V and 3 bases from J, with 6 bases between. CDR1 is GTSNPN, CDR2 SVGIG, per germline (reference sequence). The CDR3 has 13 amino acids. The CDR3 sequence is CAWSGLHTGELFF. The CDR3 nucleotides read TGTGCCTGGAGTGGATTACACACCGGGGAGCTGTTTTTT.

The CDR3 nucleotides read TGTGCCAGCAGCTTGGATAGTAGTGTGAATGAGCAGTTCTTC. The encoded protein is CASSLDSSVNEQFF. This sequence joins TRBV7-2 and TRBJ2-1; no firm D call. The CDR3 has 14 amino acids. Germline V gene data show CDR1 as SGHTA and CDR2 as FQGNSA. V lost 3 bases, J lost 7 bases, and 13 bases lay in between.

This chain's CDR3 is CASTPEGATYEQYF. The DNA of the CDR3 is TGTGCCAGCACCCCGGAAGGGGCAACCTACGAGCAGTACTTC. The chain has TRBV5-4 and TRBJ2-7, with D possibly TRBD1 on 5 matching bases. Per the germline V gene, CDR1 is SGHNT and CDR2 is YYREEE (reference sequence). The V gene lost 6 bases and the J gene lost 2 bases, with 15 bases spanning the gap. This CDR3 is built from 14 residues.

The J gene is TRBJ1-4, the V gene TRBV27, with 11 positions matching TRBD1. V trimming: 6 bases; J trimming: 8 bases; junction bases outside the gene matches: 5. CDR3 length: 14 amino acids. Germline V CDR1 and CDR2: MNHEY, SMNVEV (reference sequence). CDR3 sequence: CASRLGQGAEKLFF. The CDR3 DNA is TGTGCCAGCAGGCTAGGACAGGGGGCGGAAAAACTGTTTTTT.

The chain links TRBV4-3 to TRBJ2-1, with D possibly being TRBD1 (5 bases). Germline V CDR1 and CDR2: LGHNA, YSLEER. V gave up 0 bases and J gave up 3 bases, with 9 bases separating them. CDR3 length: 15 residues. The CDR3 sequence: CASSQEVGVYNEQFF. In nucleotides, the CDR3 is TGCGCCAGCAGCCAAGAGGTAGGGGTCTACAATGAGCAGTTCTTC.

This sequence joins TRBV9 and TRBJ2-1, with TRBD2 matching over 9 bases. This CDR3 has 15 amino acids. Trimming at V came to 5 bases and at J to 2 bases, leaving 5 bases not matched to a gene. From germline, CDR1 is SGDLS and CDR2 YYNGEE. This CDR3 reads CASSWREGPYNEQFF. For the CDR3, the DNA is TGTGCCAGCAGTTGGCGGGAGGGGCCCTACAATGAGCAGTTCTTC.

This chain links TRBV9 with TRBJ2-2; 9 bases are shared with TRBD2. In germline, CDR1 is SGDLS, CDR2 YYNGEE. The CDR3 has 19 residues. V gave up 3 bases and J gave up 2 bases; unmatched junction bases: 14. The CDR3: CASSAPGTSPSSNTGELFF. The CDR3 DNA is TGTGCCAGCAGCGCCCCCGGGACTAGCCCCTCTTCAAACACCGGGGAGCTGTTTTTT.

The V call is TRBV7-2, the J call TRBJ2-1, with D perhaps matching TRBD2 (6 bases). Trimming took 7 bases from V and 7 from J, leaving 23 bases between them. This CDR3 is 16 amino acids long. In germline, CDR1 is SGHTA, CDR2 FQGNSA. The CDR3 coding sequence is TGTGCCAGCACCCTTATAAGCGGGCCCCTTAGGAATGAGCAGTTCTTC. The encoded protein is CASTLISGPLRNEQFF.

The rearrangement links TRBV4-1 to TRBJ1-4, with D possibly matching TRBD1 (5 bases). With 1 base removed from V and 8 bases from J, the gap between germline ends came to 23 bases. The V gene's germline CDR1 is MGHRA and CDR2 YSYEKL. The CDR3 covers 18 residues. The CDR3 loop reads CASSQGDLRPGPGEKLFF. The CDR3, as DNA: TGCGCCAGCAGCCAAGGGGACCTAAGGCCAGGGCCAGGAGAAAAACTGTTTTTT.

This clone was counted a single time. The identical CDR3 is also encoded by other nucleotide sequences in the sample. The J gene is TRBJ2-1, the V gene TRBV9; 10 bases are shared with TRBD2. Germline CDR1 SGDLS, CDR2 YYNGEE. The J segment lost 3 bases and the V segment lost 0 bases, leaving 3 bases of the junction unmatched. The CDR3 is 16 residues long. The CDR3 sequence is CASSVGLAGNYNEQFF. The CDR3 nucleotides are TGTGCCAGCAGCGTAGGACTAGCGGGTAACTACAATGAGCAGTTCTTC.

The V gene is TRBV9, the J gene TRBJ2-5; a possible D gene is TRBD2 (5 bases). Germline loops: CDR1 SGDLS, CDR2 YYNGEE. This CDR3 is 15 amino acids long. Trimming took 7 bases from V and 4 from J, leaving 20 bases between them. The CDR3 bases are TGTGCCAGCGGATACACCTCGGGGAGAGGAGAGACCCAGTACTTC. This gives the protein CASGYTSGRGETQYF.

Points on this clone: Within the sample, other DNA sequences also encode this same CDR3. This chain uses TRBV9 with TRBJ1-2; D is uncertain. CDR3 length: 13 residues. CDR1 SGDLS and CDR2 YYNGEE come from the germline V gene. The V gene lost 0 bases and the J gene lost 4 bases, with 7 bases spanning the gap. The CDR3 protein is CASSVGGVYGYTF. The CDR3 region has the DNA TGTGCCAGCAGCGTAGGGGGTGTCTATGGCTACACCTTC.

The chain has TRBV5-6 and TRBJ1-5; 9 bases fit TRBD1. The CDR3 runs to 16 residues. The junction had 10 bases not matched to a gene; V was cut back by 0 bases and J by 9 bases. Germline CDR1 is SGHDT and CDR2 is YYEEEE. CDR3 nucleotide sequence: TGTGCCAGCAGCTTGGGCACAGGGGGCCGGGACAGGCCCCAGCATTTT. Protein product: CASSLGTGGRDRPQHF.